This T cell receptor beta chain was found in a study of blood T cell repertoires in COVID-19. Study at large: From the United States, Italy and Spain came samples of acute and convalescent COVID-19.

Original processing methods: Counts of nucleated cells, estimated from reference gene primer amplification, were obtained. Sequencing was performed with immunoSEQ multiplex PCR; in TCRdb, only in-frame clones are kept and a portion is missing. The DNA gave D and trimming, while V, J and clone size come from that table. This sample has 250,000 or so clones, with 75% to 90% found just once. In assigning cohorts, the study relied on participant-reported clinical history. This CDR3 comprises 15 residues. V shed 2 bases and J shed 1 base, with 11 bases lying between them. The germline V gene encodes CDR1 MNHEY and CDR2 SVGAGI.

This chain uses TRBV6-5 with TRBJ1-2; D not resolved. The specimen was PBMCs or T cells enriched from blood (not recorded which). The sequence was collected from a woman in her twenties or thirties with acute COVID-19. The CDR3 coding sequence is TGTGCCAGCAGTTACGTCCCGTCCGGTAACTATGGCTACACCTTC. Its protein product is CASSYVPSGNYGYTF.